This TCR beta chain was captured by sequencing in a study of control samples from healthy donors and cancer patients. The protocol was immunoSEQ multiplex PCR, while the TCRdb copy is restricted to in-frame clones and leaves out a portion. The repertoire holds around 110,000 clones, with around 90% as singletons. This CDR3 is built from 15 residues. V lost 4 bases, J lost 2 bases, and 16 bases lay in between. Germline V gene lookup returns CDR1 SGDLS and CDR2 YYNGEE. The gene calls are TRBV9 and TRBJ2-7; a possible D gene is TRBD2 (6 bases). This clonotype was sampled from a woman aged 70-85 years in good health. Sequencing was carried out using blood. CDR3 residues: CASSPSGLQTYEQYF. Here the CDR3 DNA reads TGTGCCAGCAGCCCTTCGGGACTCCAAACCTACGAGCAGTACTTC. The full variable domain, in which reference TRBV9 and TRBJ2-7 provide the parts outside the CDR3, is DSGVTQTPKHLITATGQRVTLRCSPRSGDLSVYWYQQSLDQGLQFLIQYYNGEERAKGNILERFSAQQFPDLHSELNLSSLELGDSALYFCASSPSGLQTYEQYFGPGTRLTVT.